The present TCR beta chain was sequenced within a study of cytotoxic CD8 clonotypes in ibrutinib-treated CLL. Overall study findings and caveats: Relative to age-matched healthy donors, clonality at baseline was higher, and it tracked circulating CD8+ T-cell counts. Clonality increased at ibrutinib response and stayed stable in sustained remission. At progression, however, it fell back toward baseline.

The assay was immunoSEQ multiplex PCR, and TCRdb's table has in-frame clones only and misses some. This repertoire shows roughly 180,000 clones, roughly four fifths found once; its top ten account for 3.5% to 5.5%. The TCR beta libraries used approximately 2 micrograms of genomic DNA that came from cryopreserved PBMCs. Per germline, CDR1 LGHNA and CDR2 YSLEER. This CDR3 has 17 amino acids. The ends were cut back, 0 bases at V and 9 bases at J, with 21 bases in the middle. Comment on this clone: Its antigen is currently unknown.

The chain links TRBV4-3 to TRBJ2-1, with D perhaps matching TRBD2 (9 bases). Sequenced here: PBMCs, sampled after 24 months of ibrutinib treatment. The sequence was collected from a human donor with chronic lymphocytic leukemia. CDR3 amino acids: CASSQEQGAGGLGEQFF. For the CDR3, the DNA is TGCGCCAGCAGCCAAGAGCAGGGGGCGGGAGGGTTGGGTGAGCAGTTCTTC.